The 26 T cell receptor beta chains below all came from one sample that was sequenced in a study of patients and donors after allogeneic stem cell transplantation. TCRdb processed the RT-PCR reads anew with MiXCR; each CDR3 protein has one entry. Of about 960,000 distinct CDR3 sequences in the sample, 18% are singletons; the top ten hold around 5.5%. Material for sequencing was blood, either unsorted or a sorted T cell fraction (not recorded which). The receptor set was obtained from a human donor who was either an allogeneic HSCT recipient or a stem cell or donor lymphocyte infusion donor (not recorded which). It is not recorded whose cells these are; they may come from a transplant donor.

CDR3 nucleotides: TGTGCCAGCAGCTTAACAGGGCCCGGGGGGACAGATACGCAGTATTTT. Protein product: CASSLTGPGGTDTQYF. This chain uses TRBV5-6 with TRBJ2-3; D is perhaps TRBD2 (7 bases). V lost 2 bases, J lost 3 bases, and 16 bases lay in between. Germline-derived CDR1 and CDR2 are SGHDT and YYEEEE. The CDR3 is 16 residues long.

The chain joins TRBV4-3 to TRBJ2-7; 7 nucleotides align to TRBD1. The V and J ends lost 1 base and 2 bases, in that order; junction bases with no gene match: 5. CDR1 and CDR2 (germline): LGHNA, YSLEER. The CDR3 length is 15 residues. In DNA form, the CDR3 reads TGCGCCAGCAGCCAAGGGGTGCAGGGGGCCTACGAGCAGTACTTC. Protein sequence: CASSQGVQGAYEQYF.

The chain has TRBV29-1 and TRBJ1-4; TRBD1 agrees at 9 bases. CDR1 is SQVTM and CDR2 is ANQGSEA in the germline V gene. J lost 5 bases, V lost 4 bases, and 2 bases had no gene match. The CDR3 is 13 amino acids. The CDR3 nucleotides read TGCAGCGTTGCCGGACAGGGGAATGAAAAACTGTTTTTT. It encodes CSVAGQGNEKLFF.

This clonotype has more than one count but fewer than ten. The gene calls are TRBV6-2 or TRBV6-3 and TRBJ2-2, with 13 bases matching TRBD2. Per the germline V gene, CDR1 is MNHEY and CDR2 is SVGEGT. Unmatched junction bases numbered 12, after V lost 6 bases and J lost 2 bases. The CDR3 covers 19 residues. The CDR3 loop is CASRTNPGLAGLNTGELFF. DNA of the CDR3: TGTGCCAGCAGAACGAATCCGGGACTAGCGGGACTAAACACCGGGGAGCTGTTTTTT.

In its sample, this clonotype was seen a few times. The chain uses TRBV6-2 or TRBV6-3 and TRBJ2-7; the D gene is possibly TRBD1 (7 bases). This CDR3 has 14 residues. Germline V gene data show CDR1 as MNHEY and CDR2 as SVGEGT. Trimming stripped 7 bases from V and 2 bases from J, with 15 bases between. CDR3 DNA sequence: TGTGCCAGCATGGAGGGGGCCGTGACCTACGAGCAGTACTTC. Amino acids: CASMEGAVTYEQYF.

The gene calls are TRBV5-6 and TRBJ2-7; D unresolved. The CDR3 runs 16 residues. Germline V gene data show CDR1 as SGHDT and CDR2 as YYEEEE. V lost 4 bases to trimming and J lost 2 bases, with 19 bases between them. The chain's CDR3 is CASSPLSPRSPYEQYF. In DNA, the CDR3 is TGTGCCAGCAGCCCTTTATCCCCCAGGAGTCCCTACGAGCAGTACTTC. Looking up the rest from reference TRBV5-6 and TRBJ2-7 gives the full variable domain: DAGVTQSPTHLIKTRGQQVTLRCSPKSGHDTVSWYQQALGQGPQFIFQYYEEEERQRGNFPDRFSGHQFPNYSSELNVNALLLGDSALYLCASSPLSPRSPYEQYFGPGTRLTVT.

The chain combines TRBV15 with TRBJ2-3, with 13 bases aligning to TRBD2. The germline V gene encodes CDR1 LNHNV and CDR2 YYDKDF (reference sequence). Trimming removed 1 base from V and 4 bases from J; junction bases left unmatched: 8. The CDR3 is made up of 18 amino acids. CDR3 bases: TGTGCCACCAGCAGAGCCAGGACTAGCGGGGGTCAACCAGATACGCAGTATTTT. This codes for CATSRARTSGGQPDTQYF.

This chain connects TRBV3-1 to TRBJ2-3; weak D call: TRBD2 (7 bases). Germline V gene lookup returns CDR1 LGHDT and CDR2 YNNKEL (reference sequence). This CDR3 has 16 amino acids. V gave up 4 bases and J gave up 3 bases, with 17 bases separating them. In DNA, the CDR3 is TGTGCCAGCAGCCGTGCGGGGGCCCTAGGGACAGATACGCAGTATTTT. It codes for CASSRAGALGTDTQYF.

In DNA, the CDR3 is TGTGCCAGCAGCTTAGTTCTAGCTTGGTACAATGAGCAGTTCTTC. It specifies CASSLVLAWYNEQFF. The chain carries TRBV11-2 and TRBJ2-1, with D perhaps TRBD2 (5 bases). CDR1 is SGHAT, CDR2 FQNNGV, per germline. CDR3 size: 15 residues. Trimming pared 1 base from V and 4 bases from J, leaving 11 bases between.

The chain links TRBV6-1 to TRBJ2-7; 9 nucleotides agree with TRBD1. The J segment lost 6 bases and the V segment lost 6 bases, leaving 9 bases of the junction unmatched. The CDR3 is made up of 14 amino acids. CDR1 and CDR2 from the germline V gene are MNHNS and SASEGT. This CDR3 reads CASRSGQGRVEQYF. The CDR3 DNA reads as TGTGCCAGCAGATCTGGACAGGGGAGGGTCGAGCAGTACTTC.

The J gene is TRBJ2-7, the V gene TRBV7-9; D is perhaps TRBD1 (6 bases). Germline V gene lookup returns CDR1 SEHNR and CDR2 FQNEAQ (reference sequence). With 5 bases removed from V and 3 bases from J, the gap between germline ends came to 11 bases. The CDR3 totals 13 residues. CDR3 sequence reads: CASSEQGSYEQYF. The CDR3, as DNA: TGTGCCAGCAGCGAGCAGGGGAGCTACGAGCAGTACTTC.

This clonotype was seen many times. J is TRBJ1-4 and V is TRBV12-3 or TRBV12-4; D remains unclear. CDR3 length: 12 residues. Trimming pared 2 bases from V and 10 bases from J, leaving 8 bases between. CDR3 loop: CASSLSEGKLFF. CDR3 bases: TGTGCCAGCAGTTTATCGGAAGGAAAACTGTTTTTT.

This clonotype turned up a few times. The genes are TRBV29-1 and TRBJ1-1, with D tentatively TRBD1 (5 bases). Per the germline V gene, CDR1 is SQVTM and CDR2 is ANQGSEA. The V end was cut by 7 bases, the J end by 3 bases, with 9 bases between. This CDR3 has 11 residues. Written as DNA, the CDR3 is TGCAGCGGGGGGGGATACACTGAAGCTTTCTTT. It specifies CSGGGYTEAFF.

The chain is built from TRBV7-3 and TRBJ2-3; 11 bases line up with TRBD2. This CDR3 has 16 amino acids. With 5 bases clipped from V and 2 bases from J, the junction kept 6 bases outside the gene matches. The germline V gene encodes CDR1 SGHTA and CDR2 FQGTGA. The CDR3 reads CASSAGTSGATDTQYF. In DNA form, the CDR3 reads TGTGCCAGCAGCGCGGGGACTAGCGGAGCCACAGATACGCAGTATTTT.

The V and J genes are TRBV25-1 and TRBJ1-2; D possibly corresponds to TRBD1 (6 bases). The V gene's germline CDR1 is MGHDK and CDR2 SYGVNS. This CDR3 is 14 amino acids long. V lost 9 bases to trimming and J lost 8 bases, with 22 bases between them. CDR3 in amino acids: CASSPGQPLYGYTF. CDR3 nucleotide sequence: TGTGCCAGTTCCCCAGGACAGCCCCTATACGGCTACACCTTC.

This clonotype was counted only a few times. The rearrangement uses TRBV4-3 and TRBJ1-1, with TRBD1 matching over 7 bases. This CDR3 is 17 amino acids long. V was clipped by 0 bases and J by 0 bases; unmatched bases: 7. Germline V gives CDR1 LGHNA, CDR2 YSLEER. The CDR3 nucleotides read TGCGCCAGCAGCCAAGAGTTGGGGACAGAGCTGAACACTGAAGCTTTCTTT. It specifies CASSQELGTELNTEAFF.

Only a few counts were recorded for this clonotype. J is TRBJ2-3 and V is TRBV27; 7 nucleotides agree with TRBD1. V was pared by 2 bases and J by 3 bases, with 8 bases of the junction left unmatched. The CDR3 is 16 residues long. Germline CDR1 MNHEY, CDR2 SMNVEV (reference sequence). In DNA form, the CDR3 reads TGTGCCAGCAGTTTAAGGGGGCAGGGTATAACAGATACGCAGTATTTT. It specifies CASSLRGQGITDTQYF.

This clonotype was detected a few times. The V call is TRBV12-3 or TRBV12-4, the J call TRBJ2-1; D is unclear. This CDR3 has 16 residues. Between the trimmed V and J ends, which lost 4 bases and 1 base, there was a span of 14 bases. The CDR3, as DNA: TGTGCCAGCAGTTCCACGCCGGTCCCATCCTACAATGAGCAGTTCTTC. Translated: CASSSTPVPSYNEQFF.

This clonotype was counted a few times. The CDR3 sequence: CASSVVLGFEAFF. The CDR3 DNA reads TGTGCCAGCAGCGTAGTACTGGGATTTGAAGCTTTCTTT. V and J are TRBV9 and TRBJ1-1; D not certain. There are 13 residues in the CDR3. Germline V lookup: CDR1 SGDLS, CDR2 YYNGEE. Deletions cut 0 bases from V and 7 bases from J, with 10 bases between.

The chain joins TRBV7-2 to TRBJ2-7, with D hard to call. This CDR3 has 15 amino acids. V dropped 8 bases and J dropped 4 bases, with 21 bases sitting between them. CDR1 and CDR2 from the germline V gene are SGHTA and FQGNSA. For the CDR3, the DNA is TGTGCCAGCGGCATCGCTCCGGCACTTGGGTACGAGCAGTACTTC. Translation: CASGIAPALGYEQYF.

This clonotype appeared many times. This chain connects TRBV27 to TRBJ2-4; D is undetermined. This CDR3 comprises 15 residues. Trimming removed 5 bases from V and 6 bases from J, with 17 bases in between. Looked up from germline, CDR1 is MNHEY and CDR2 is SMNVEV (reference sequence). The CDR3 spells CASSAFQGMGNIQYF. The CDR3 coding sequence is TGTGCCAGCAGTGCGTTTCAAGGGATGGGAAACATTCAGTACTTC.

The V gene is TRBV6-5, the J gene TRBJ1-1; tentatively, D is TRBD1 (6 bases). The V end was cut by 1 base, the J end by 5 bases, with 14 bases between. The V gene's germline CDR1 is MNHEY and CDR2 SVGAGI. The CDR3 has 15 amino acids. CDR3 residues: CASSYYRGRVTEAFF. CDR3 DNA sequence: TGTGCCAGCAGTTACTATCGGGGGCGCGTAACTGAAGCTTTCTTT.

This clonotype has more than one count but fewer than ten. The chain uses TRBV6-5 and TRBJ2-3; 12 positions match TRBD2. The CDR3 runs to 17 residues. The germline V gene has CDR1 MNHEY and CDR2 SVGAGI. V lost 4 bases, J lost 5 bases, and 10 bases stayed unmatched. Written as DNA, the CDR3 is TGTGCCAGCAGTTCCCAGGGACTAGCGGGTATCTTAGATACGCAGTATTTT. Its translation is CASSSQGLAGILDTQYF.

The gene calls are TRBV20-1 and TRBJ2-7, with 10 bases that match TRBD2. The CDR3 is made up of 15 amino acids. Germline CDR1 is DFQATT and CDR2 is SNEGSKA (reference sequence). Losses at the gene ends were 1 base for V and 3 bases for J; bases not matched to a gene: 6. The CDR3 sequence: CSARGFPSGGYEQYF. In nucleotides, the CDR3 is TGCAGTGCTAGAGGGTTTCCTAGCGGGGGCTACGAGCAGTACTTC.

The genes are TRBV24-1 and TRBJ1-5; D remains unclear. Per germline, CDR1 KGHDR and CDR2 SFDVKD. This CDR3 comprises 17 residues. Deletions cut 2 bases from V and 6 bases from J, with 19 bases between. The CDR3 loop reads CATSDSYSDQLVQPQHF. Written as DNA, the CDR3 is TGTGCCACCAGTGATTCCTACTCCGACCAACTCGTTCAGCCCCAGCATTTT.

Only a few counts were recorded for this clonotype. This chain connects TRBV20-1 to TRBJ2-1; 10 bases line up with TRBD2. With V trimmed by 4 bases and J by 4 bases, 4 bases remained unmatched. CDR3 length: 14 amino acids. Germline assignment: CDR1 DFQATT and CDR2 SNEGSKA (reference sequence). CDR3 protein: CSATLAGEYNEQFF. Here the CDR3 DNA reads TGCAGTGCTACCCTAGCGGGGGAATACAATGAGCAGTTCTTC.